The 23 T cell receptor beta chains below come from one sample, sequenced in a study of control samples from healthy donors and cancer patients. The table came from immunoSEQ multiplex PCR; TCRdb's copy has only in-frame clones and leaves some out. The table lists around 250,000 clones, over 75% of them singletons, with about 14% in the top ten. The sample was PBMCs. These receptors originate from an older woman with lung cancer.

The chain joins TRBV3-1 (or the pseudogene TRBV3-2) to TRBJ1-5; D is unresolved. Germline assignment: CDR1 LGHDT and CDR2 YNNKEL (reference sequence). CDR3 size: 14 residues. V lost 1 base and J lost 1, with 5 bases in between. The CDR3 here is CASSQAASNQPQHF. The CDR3, as DNA: TGTGCCAGCAGCCAAGCGGCAAGCAATCAGCCCCAGCATTTT.

This clone has a handful of counts. This chain joins TRBV5-5 and TRBJ1-5, with 7 bases that match TRBD1. V trimming: 2 bases; J trimming: 6 bases; junction bases outside the gene matches: 8. Germline V lookup: CDR1 SGHKS, CDR2 YYEKEE (reference sequence). The CDR3 is 15 residues long. The CDR3 DNA reads as TGTGCCAGCAGCTTACTGGAGGGGGCGTTTCAGCCCCAGCATTTT. Amino acid sequence: CASSLLEGAFQPQHF.

The chain links TRBV29-1 to TRBJ2-5; perhaps TRBD2 as D (5 bases). Trimming cost V 2 bases and J 7 bases, with 11 bases left between them. CDR3 length: 12 amino acids. Germline V gene sequence: CDR1 SQVTM, CDR2 ANQGSEA. The chain's CDR3 is CSVERSGRTQYF. CDR3 DNA sequence: TGCAGCGTTGAAAGGAGCGGCAGGACCCAGTACTTC.

This chain links TRBV6-6 with TRBJ2-3; TRBD1 agrees at 7 bases. CDR1 is MNHNY and CDR2 is SVGAGI in the germline V gene (reference sequence). V lost 3 bases to trimming and J lost 4 bases; unmatched junction nucleotides: 4. The CDR3 is made up of 14 amino acids. CDR3 sequence: CASSYATGADTQYF. The CDR3 DNA sequence: TGTGCCAGCAGTTATGCTACAGGGGCAGATACGCAGTATTTT.

This CDR3 is CASRQTGSYEQYF. The CDR3 DNA sequence: TGTGCCAGCAGGCAAACGGGTTCGTACGAGCAGTACTTC. This chain joins TRBV27 and TRBJ2-7; D gene unclear. Between the trimmed V and J ends, which lost 6 bases and 4 bases, there was a span of 13 bases. Looked up from germline, CDR1 is MNHEY and CDR2 is SMNVEV (reference sequence). CDR3 length: 13 residues.

This clone was seen once. The rearrangement joins TRBV6-5 to TRBJ2-3, with D unresolved. CDR1 is MNHEY and CDR2 is SVGAGI in the germline V gene. The V and J ends lost 2 bases and 0 bases respectively, with 6 bases between them. The CDR3 runs 14 residues. The CDR3 is CASSYVDSTDTQYF. CDR3 bases: TGTGCCAGCAGTTACGTTGACAGCACAGATACGCAGTATTTT.

This clone was recorded once. The V call is TRBV2, the J call TRBJ1-6; D unclear. V was clipped by 3 bases and J by 0 bases, with 9 bases between them. CDR1 is SNHLY, CDR2 FYNNEI, per germline. This CDR3 has 16 amino acids. The CDR3 DNA follows: TGTGCCAGCAGTGACTGGGGTAGCTCCTATAATTCACCCCTCCACTTT. The encoded protein is CASSDWGSSYNSPLHF. Filled out from reference TRBV2 and TRBJ1-6, the complete variable domain reads EPEVTQTPSHQVTQMGQEVILRCVPISNHLYFYWYRQILGQKVEFLVSFYNNEISEKSEIFDDQFSVERPDGSNFTLKIRSTKLEDSAMYFCASSDWGSSYNSPLHFGNGTRLTVT.

The chain joins TRBV27 to TRBJ1-4, with no clear D. In germline, CDR1 is MNHEY, CDR2 SMNVEV (reference sequence). The CDR3 is made up of 14 amino acids. Between the trimmed V and J ends, which lost 4 bases and 5 bases, there was a span of 11 bases. The CDR3 DNA reads TGTGCCAGCAGTTCCCGGACGGCAAATGAAAAACTGTTTTTT. Its translation: CASSSRTANEKLFF.

The rearrangement joins TRBV25-1 to TRBJ1-1, with D unclear. Germline assignment: CDR1 MGHDK and CDR2 SYGVNS. Trimming removed 5 bases at V and 3 bases at J, with 4 bases between. The CDR3 runs 11 residues. CDR3 sequence: CASSYYTEAFF. The CDR3 DNA follows: TGTGCCAGCAGTTATTACACTGAAGCTTTCTTT.

The chain links TRBV4-1 to TRBJ1-4, with unresolved D. V was clipped by 3 bases and J by 8 bases, with 13 bases between them. Germline V lookup: CDR1 MGHRA, CDR2 YSYEKL. The length of the CDR3 is 14 residues. The CDR3 DNA reads TGCGCCAGCAGCCAGAGACGGACGGGCGAAAAACTGTTTTTT. This codes for CASSQRRTGEKLFF.

The chain links TRBV6-6 to TRBJ1-1, with TRBD1 matching 7 bases. V lost 2 bases, J lost 3 bases, and 9 bases stayed unmatched. There are 16 residues in the CDR3. CDR1 is MNHNY and CDR2 is SVGAGI in the germline V gene (reference sequence). CDR3 residues: CASSYGGGGVDTEAFF. Here the CDR3 DNA reads TGTGCCAGCAGTTACGGAGGGGGCGGCGTGGACACTGAAGCTTTCTTT.

The chain links TRBV3-1 (or the pseudogene TRBV3-2) to TRBJ1-2, with 9 bases lining up with TRBD1. The CDR3 contains 14 residues. V was pared by 5 bases and J by 4 bases, with 5 bases of the junction left unmatched. Germline V gives CDR1 LGHDT, CDR2 YNNKEL (reference sequence). CDR3 protein: CASSVGTGSYGYTF. The CDR3 DNA is TGTGCCAGCAGCGTCGGGACAGGGAGCTATGGCTACACCTTC.

J is TRBJ2-1 and V is TRBV15, with TRBD2 matching over 15 bases. Germline lookup yields CDR1 LNHNV and CDR2 YYDKDF (reference sequence). J was trimmed by 8 bases and V by 0 bases; bases with no gene match: 5. The CDR3 spans 17 residues. The DNA for the CDR3 is TGTGCCACCAGCAGAGAGGTGGGACTAGCGGGAGGATATGAGCAGTTCTTC. The encoded protein is CATSREVGLAGGYEQFF.

The chain combines TRBV19 with TRBJ1-2, with TRBD1 as a possible D gene (5 bases). This CDR3 contains 13 residues. The germline V gene encodes CDR1 LNHDA and CDR2 SQIVND (reference sequence). CDR3 sequence reads: CAIRATAGYGYTF. The CDR3 DNA reads TGTGCTATCCGCGCGACAGCCGGCTATGGCTACACCTTC. The full variable domain, rest sourced from reference TRBV19 and TRBJ1-2, is DGGITQSPKYLFRKEGQNVTLSCEQNLNHDAMYWYRQDPGQGLRLIYYSQIVNDFQKGDIAEGYSVSREKKESFPLTVTSAQKNPTAFYLCAIRATAGYGYTFGSGTRLTVV.

The chain employs TRBV7-3 and TRBJ2-7, with a tentative D call TRBD2 (6 bases). V was shortened by 5 bases and J by 2 bases, with 16 bases between the two germline ends. The CDR3 is made up of 15 amino acids. From germline, CDR1 is SGHTA and CDR2 FQGTGA. CDR3 region: CASSPGRGSAYEQYF. The CDR3 DNA is TGTGCCAGCAGCCCAGGACGGGGGTCCGCCTACGAGCAGTACTTC.

The chain has TRBV5-4 and TRBJ2-1, with D possibly called TRBD1 or TRBD2 (6 bases each). The V end lost 0 bases, the J end lost 10 bases, and 8 bases lay between the germline ends. Germline-derived CDR1 and CDR2 are SGHNT and YYREEE (reference sequence). This CDR3 is 12 amino acids long. CDR3 loop: CASSLEGGEQFF. In nucleotides, the CDR3 is TGTGCCAGCAGCTTGGAGGGGGGAGAGCAGTTCTTC. The whole variable domain, filled in from reference TRBV5-4 and TRBJ2-1, reads ETGVTQSPTHLIKTRGQQVTLRCSSQSGHNTVSWYQQALGQGPQFIFQYYREEENGRGNFPPRFSGLQFPNYSSELNVNALELDDSALYLCASSLEGGEQFFGPGTRLTVL.

The V call is TRBV28, the J call TRBJ1-4, with D maybe TRBD1 (5 bases). Germline assignment: CDR1 MDHEN and CDR2 SYDVKM. The CDR3 sequence is 16 residues long. V was shortened by 3 bases and J by 2 bases, with 13 bases between the two germline ends. CDR3 DNA: TGTGCCAGCAGTTTCCATGTTGGGGGGACTAATGAAAAACTGTTTTTT. Protein: CASSFHVGGTNEKLFF.

CDR3: CASSQANLLAGALYNEQFF. In DNA form, the CDR3 reads TGCGCCAGCAGCCAGGCAAACCTTCTAGCGGGAGCGTTGTACAATGAGCAGTTCTTC. The chain couples TRBV4-1 to TRBJ2-1, with 10 bases matching TRBD2. Germline V gives CDR1 MGHRA, CDR2 YSYEKL. The CDR3 spans 19 residues. With V trimmed by 3 bases and J by 4 bases, 15 bases remained unmatched.

This sequence joins TRBV5-1 and TRBJ2-1; D is possibly TRBD1 or TRBD2 (5 bases each). CDR1 SGHRS and CDR2 YFSETQ come from the germline V gene. CDR3 length equals 15 residues. V dropped 1 base and J dropped 0 bases, with 8 bases sitting between them. The CDR3 DNA reads TGCGCCAGCAGCTTGTACGGGACCTCCTACAATGAGCAGTTCTTC. It codes for CASSLYGTSYNEQFF.

The V gene is TRBV5-5, the J gene TRBJ1-5; a weak D match, TRBD1 (5 bases). The CDR3 consists of 15 residues. The germline V gene encodes CDR1 SGHKS and CDR2 YYEKEE (reference sequence). Trimming removed 4 bases from V and 7 bases from J, with 18 bases in between. DNA for the CDR3: TGTGCCAGCAGCCGAAACCCGGGGGGGGGACAGCCCCAGCATTTT. Protein: CASSRNPGGGQPQHF.

The chain carries TRBV5-5 and TRBJ2-7, with 9 bases matching TRBD2. V was clipped by 0 bases and J by 3 bases; unmatched bases: 1. CDR3 length equals 14 residues. Germline values: CDR1 SGHKS, CDR2 YYEKEE (reference sequence). This CDR3 is CASSLDSGSYEQYF. The CDR3 DNA is TGTGCCAGCAGCTTGGATAGCGGGAGCTACGAGCAGTACTTC.

This clone was seen once. This chain links TRBV7-3 with TRBJ2-1; tentatively, D is TRBD1 (6 bases). This CDR3 is built from 13 residues. Deletions cut 5 bases from V and 4 bases from J, with 9 bases between. CDR1 and CDR2 (germline): SGHTA, FQGTGA. The CDR3: CASSPTGYNEQFF. The CDR3 bases are TGTGCCAGCAGCCCGACAGGTTACAATGAGCAGTTCTTC.

In regard to this clone: Other DNA sequences from this sample encode an identical CDR3 as well. The chain's CDR3 is CASSQAGGNTEAFF. The CDR3 DNA reads TGTGCCAGCAGCCAAGCAGGTGGGAACACTGAAGCTTTCTTT. This chain links TRBV3-1 (or the pseudogene TRBV3-2) with TRBJ1-1; D unresolved. From germline, CDR1 is LGHDT and CDR2 YNNKEL (reference sequence). Between the trimmed V and J ends, which lost 1 base and 1 base, there was a span of 7 bases. The CDR3 runs to 14 residues.